This T cell receptor (beta chain) is from a study of T-cell memory formation after mild COVID-19. Turning to the study itself: The study found TCR clusters largely donor specific. General study results and limits: Clones that shrank (day 15 to 85) were balanced CD4/CD8, whereas later expanders leaned CD4+. The pre-infection memory compartment contained some responding clones, suggesting cross-reactive memory joined.

The CDR3 is 13 residues long. Germline assignment: CDR1 SGHDT and CDR2 YYEEEE. Deletions cut 1 base from V and 0 bases from J, with 5 bases between. Employing constant-segment primers, 5'RACE generated TCR alpha and TCR beta cDNA libraries bearing sample barcodes and UMIs. TCRdb called the 5' RACE reads again in MiXCR, with one record for every CDR3 protein. This sample has 470,000 or so distinct CDR3 sequences, with roughly 20% found just once. This clonotype has a handful of counts. What it binds is unknown. The receptor was derived from an adult woman who had mild COVID-19 (a few samples of this study predate the infection). Cell type and time point are not known. What was sequenced was PBMCs or a T cell subset sorted from them (not recorded which). The chain links TRBV5-6 to TRBJ2-7; D gene unclear. This CDR3 is CASSLYPSYEQYF. CDR3 sequence (DNA): TGTGCCAGCAGCTTGTACCCCTCCTACGAGCAGTACTTC.